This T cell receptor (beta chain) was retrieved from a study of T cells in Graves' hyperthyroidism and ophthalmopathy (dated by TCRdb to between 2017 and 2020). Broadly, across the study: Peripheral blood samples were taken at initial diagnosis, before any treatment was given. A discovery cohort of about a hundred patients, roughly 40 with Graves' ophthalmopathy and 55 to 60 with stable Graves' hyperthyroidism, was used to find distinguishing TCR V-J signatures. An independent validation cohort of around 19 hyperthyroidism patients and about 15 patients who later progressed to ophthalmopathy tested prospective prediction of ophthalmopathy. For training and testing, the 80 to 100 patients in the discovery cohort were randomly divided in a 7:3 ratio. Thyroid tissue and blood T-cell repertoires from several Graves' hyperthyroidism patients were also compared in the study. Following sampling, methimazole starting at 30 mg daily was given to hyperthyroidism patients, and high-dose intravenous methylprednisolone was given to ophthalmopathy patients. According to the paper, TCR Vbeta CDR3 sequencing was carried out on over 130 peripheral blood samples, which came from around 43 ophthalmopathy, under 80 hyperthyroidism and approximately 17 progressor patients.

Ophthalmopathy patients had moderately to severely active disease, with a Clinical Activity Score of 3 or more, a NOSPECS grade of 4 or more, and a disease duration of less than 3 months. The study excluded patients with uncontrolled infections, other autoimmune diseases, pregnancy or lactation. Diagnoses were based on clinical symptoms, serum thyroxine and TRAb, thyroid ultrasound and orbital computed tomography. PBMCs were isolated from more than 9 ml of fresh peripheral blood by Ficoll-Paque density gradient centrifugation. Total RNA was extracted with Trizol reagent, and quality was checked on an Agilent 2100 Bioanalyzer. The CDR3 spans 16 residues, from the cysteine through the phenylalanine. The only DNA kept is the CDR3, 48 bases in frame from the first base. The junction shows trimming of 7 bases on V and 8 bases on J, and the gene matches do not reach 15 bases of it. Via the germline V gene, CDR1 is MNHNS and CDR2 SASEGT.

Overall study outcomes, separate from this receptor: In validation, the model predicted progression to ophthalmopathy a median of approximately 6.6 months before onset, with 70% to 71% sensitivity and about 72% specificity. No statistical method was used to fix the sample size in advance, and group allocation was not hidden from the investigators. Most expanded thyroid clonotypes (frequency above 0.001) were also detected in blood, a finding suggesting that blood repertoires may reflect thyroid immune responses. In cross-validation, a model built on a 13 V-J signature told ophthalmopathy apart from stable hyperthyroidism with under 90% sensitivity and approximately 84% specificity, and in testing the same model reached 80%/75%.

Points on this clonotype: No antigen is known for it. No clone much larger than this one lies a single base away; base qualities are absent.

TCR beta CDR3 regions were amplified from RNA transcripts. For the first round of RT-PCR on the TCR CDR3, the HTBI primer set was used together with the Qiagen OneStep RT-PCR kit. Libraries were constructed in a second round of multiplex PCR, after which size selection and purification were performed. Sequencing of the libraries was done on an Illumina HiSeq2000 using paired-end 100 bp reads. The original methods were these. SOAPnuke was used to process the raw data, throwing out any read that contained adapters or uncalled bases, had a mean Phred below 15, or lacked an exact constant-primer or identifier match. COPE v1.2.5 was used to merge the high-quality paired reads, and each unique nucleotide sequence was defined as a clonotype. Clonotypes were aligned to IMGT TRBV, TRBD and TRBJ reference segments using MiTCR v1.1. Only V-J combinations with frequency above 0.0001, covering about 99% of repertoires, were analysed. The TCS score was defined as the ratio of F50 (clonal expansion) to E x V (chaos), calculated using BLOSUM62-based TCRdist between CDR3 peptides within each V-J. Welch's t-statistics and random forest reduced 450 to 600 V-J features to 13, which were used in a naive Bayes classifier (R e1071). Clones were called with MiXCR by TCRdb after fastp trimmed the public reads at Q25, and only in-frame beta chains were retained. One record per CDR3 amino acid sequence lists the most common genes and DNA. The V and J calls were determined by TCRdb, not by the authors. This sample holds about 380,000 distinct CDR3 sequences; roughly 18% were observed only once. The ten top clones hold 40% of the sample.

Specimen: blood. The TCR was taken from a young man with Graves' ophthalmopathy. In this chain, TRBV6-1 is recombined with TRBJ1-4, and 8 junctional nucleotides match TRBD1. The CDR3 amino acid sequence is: CASTMDRDLSGEKLFF. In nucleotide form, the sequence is TGTGCCAGCACCATGGACAGGGACCTATCTGGGGAAAAACTGTTTTTT.